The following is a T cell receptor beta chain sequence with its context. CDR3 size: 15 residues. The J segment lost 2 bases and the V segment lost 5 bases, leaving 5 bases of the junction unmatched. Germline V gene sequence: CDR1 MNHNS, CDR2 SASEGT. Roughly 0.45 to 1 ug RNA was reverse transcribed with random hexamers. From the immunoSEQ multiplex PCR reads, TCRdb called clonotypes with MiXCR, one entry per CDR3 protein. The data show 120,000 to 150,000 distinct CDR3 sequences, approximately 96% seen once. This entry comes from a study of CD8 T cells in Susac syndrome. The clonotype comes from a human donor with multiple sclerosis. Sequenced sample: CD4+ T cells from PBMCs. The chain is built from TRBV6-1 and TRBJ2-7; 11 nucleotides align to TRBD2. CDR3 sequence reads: CASSPTSGGPYEQYF. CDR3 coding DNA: TGTGCCAGCAGTCCTACTAGCGGGGGACCCTACGAGCAGTACTTC.